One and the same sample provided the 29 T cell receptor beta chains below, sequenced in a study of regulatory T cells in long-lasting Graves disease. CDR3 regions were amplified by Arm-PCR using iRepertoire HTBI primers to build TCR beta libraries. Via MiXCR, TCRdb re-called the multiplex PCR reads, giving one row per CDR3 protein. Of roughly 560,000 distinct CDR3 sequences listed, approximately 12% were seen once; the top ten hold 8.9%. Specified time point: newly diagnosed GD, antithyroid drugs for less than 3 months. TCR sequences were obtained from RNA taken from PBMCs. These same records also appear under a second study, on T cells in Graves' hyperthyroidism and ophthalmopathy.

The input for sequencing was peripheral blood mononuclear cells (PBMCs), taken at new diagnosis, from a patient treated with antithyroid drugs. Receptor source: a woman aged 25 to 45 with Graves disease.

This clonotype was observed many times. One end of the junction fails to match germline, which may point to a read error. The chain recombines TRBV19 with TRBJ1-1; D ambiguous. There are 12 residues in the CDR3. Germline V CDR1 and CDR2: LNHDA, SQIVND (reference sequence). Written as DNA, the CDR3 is TGTGCCAGCAGTAGTGGTTTAACAGAAGCTTTCTTT. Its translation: CASSSGLTEAFF.

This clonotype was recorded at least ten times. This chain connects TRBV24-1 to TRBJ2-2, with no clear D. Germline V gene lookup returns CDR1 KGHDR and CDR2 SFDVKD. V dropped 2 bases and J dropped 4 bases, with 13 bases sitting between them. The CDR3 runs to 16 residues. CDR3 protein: CATSDWTPKGTGELFF. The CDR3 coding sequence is TGTGCCACCAGTGATTGGACCCCGAAGGGCACCGGGGAGCTGTTTTTT.

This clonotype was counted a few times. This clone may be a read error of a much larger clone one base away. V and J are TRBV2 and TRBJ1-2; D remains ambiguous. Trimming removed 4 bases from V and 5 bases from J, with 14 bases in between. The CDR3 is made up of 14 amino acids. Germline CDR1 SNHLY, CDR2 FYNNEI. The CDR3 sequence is CASSAVGNEYGYTF. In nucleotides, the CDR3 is TGTGCCAGCAGTGCGGTCGGCAACGAATATGGCTACACCTTC. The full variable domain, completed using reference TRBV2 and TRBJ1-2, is EPEVTQTPSHQVTQMGQEVILRCVPISNHLYFYWYRQILGQKVEFLVSFYNNEISEKSEIFDDQFSVERPDGSNFTLKIRSTKLEDSAMYFCASSAVGNEYGYTFGSGTRLTVV.

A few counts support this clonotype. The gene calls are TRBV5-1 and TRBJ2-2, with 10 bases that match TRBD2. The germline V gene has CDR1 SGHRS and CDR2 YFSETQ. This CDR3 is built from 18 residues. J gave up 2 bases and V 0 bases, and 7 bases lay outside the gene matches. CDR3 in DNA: TGCGCCAGCAGCTTGGGGGGACTAGCGATCACAAACACCGGGGAGCTGTTTTTT. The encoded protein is CASSLGGLAITNTGELFF.

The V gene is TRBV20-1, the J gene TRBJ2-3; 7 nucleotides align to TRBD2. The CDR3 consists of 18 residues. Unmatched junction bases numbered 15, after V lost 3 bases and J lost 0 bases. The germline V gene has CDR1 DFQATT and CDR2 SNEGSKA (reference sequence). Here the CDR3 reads CSARRASGFSSSTDTQYF. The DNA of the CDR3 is TGCAGTGCTAGGAGGGCTAGCGGTTTCTCCTCTAGCACAGATACGCAGTATTTT.

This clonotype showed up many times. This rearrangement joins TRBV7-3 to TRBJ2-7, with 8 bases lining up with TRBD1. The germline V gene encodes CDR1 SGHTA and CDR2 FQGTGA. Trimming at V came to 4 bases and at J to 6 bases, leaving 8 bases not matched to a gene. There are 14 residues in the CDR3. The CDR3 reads CASSSAPGTGEQYF. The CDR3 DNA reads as TGTGCCAGCAGCTCCGCGCCCGGGACAGGCGAGCAGTACTTC.

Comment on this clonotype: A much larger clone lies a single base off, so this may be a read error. The CDR3 DNA reads as TGTGCCAGCAGTTTTCTTCAGGGCTTCGAGCAGTACTTC. This gives the protein CASSFLQGFEQYF. The chain joins TRBV28 to TRBJ2-7; possibly TRBD1 for D (5 bases). In germline, CDR1 is MDHEN, CDR2 SYDVKM. V shed 3 bases and J shed 6 bases, with 12 bases lying between them. The CDR3 contains 13 residues.

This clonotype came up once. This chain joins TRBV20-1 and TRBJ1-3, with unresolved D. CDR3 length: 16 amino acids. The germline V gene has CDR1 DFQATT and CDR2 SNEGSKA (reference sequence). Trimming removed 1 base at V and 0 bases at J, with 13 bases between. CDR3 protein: CSARVTHTLSGNTIYF. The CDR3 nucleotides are TGCAGTGCTAGAGTTACTCACACTCTCTCTGGAAACACCATATATTTT.

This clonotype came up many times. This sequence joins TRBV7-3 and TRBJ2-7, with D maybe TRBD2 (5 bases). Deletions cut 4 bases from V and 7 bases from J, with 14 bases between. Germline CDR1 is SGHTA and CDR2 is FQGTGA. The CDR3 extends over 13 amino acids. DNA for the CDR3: TGTGCCAGCAGCTCCACAGAGACGGGGGAGCAGTACTTC. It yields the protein CASSSTETGEQYF.

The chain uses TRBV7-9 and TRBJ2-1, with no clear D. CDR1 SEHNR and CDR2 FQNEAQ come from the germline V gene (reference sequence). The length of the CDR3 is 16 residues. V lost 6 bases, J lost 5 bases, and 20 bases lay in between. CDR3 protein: CASRSGRRPSDNEQFF. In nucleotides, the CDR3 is TGTGCCAGCAGATCCGGAAGGAGACCCTCGGACAATGAGCAGTTCTTC.

CDR3 amino acids: CASSLDVPAGYGYTF. The CDR3 nucleotides are TGTGCCAGCAGCTTAGATGTGCCAGCCGGCTATGGCTACACCTTC. The rearrangement links TRBV11-3 to TRBJ1-2; D uncertain. Deletions cut 0 bases from V and 4 bases from J, with 12 bases between. Germline-derived CDR1 and CDR2 are SGHNT and YENEEA. The CDR3 is made up of 15 amino acids. Combining the CDR3 with reference TRBV11-3 and TRBJ1-2 gives the whole variable domain EAGVVQSPRYKIIEKKQPVAFWCNPISGHNTLYWYLQNLGQGPELLIRYENEEAVDDSQLPKDRFSAERLKGVDSTLKIQPAELGDSAVYLCASSLDVPAGYGYTFGSGTRLTVV.

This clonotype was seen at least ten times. In DNA, the CDR3 is TGTGCCAGCAGTGAACTAGGACAGGGAAATGAGCAGTTCTTC. This translates into CASSELGQGNEQFF. V is TRBV2 and J is TRBJ2-1, with 8 nucleotides matching TRBD1. Germline CDR1 SNHLY, CDR2 FYNNEI. CDR3 length equals 14 residues. The V and J ends lost 2 bases and 7 bases, in that order; junction bases with no gene match: 4.

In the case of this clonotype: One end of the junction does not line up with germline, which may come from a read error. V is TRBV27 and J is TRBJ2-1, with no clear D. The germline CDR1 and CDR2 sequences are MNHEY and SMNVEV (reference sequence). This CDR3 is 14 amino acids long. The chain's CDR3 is CASSLVGSGNAQFF. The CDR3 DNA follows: TGTGCCAGCAGTTTAGTAGGGTCAGGTAATGCGCAGTTCTTC.

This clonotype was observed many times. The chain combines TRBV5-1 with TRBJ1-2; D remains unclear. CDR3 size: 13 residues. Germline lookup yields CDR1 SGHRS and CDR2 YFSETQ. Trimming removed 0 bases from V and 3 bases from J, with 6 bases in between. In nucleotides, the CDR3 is TGCGCCAGCAGCTTGGACACGGACTATGGCTACACCTTC. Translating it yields CASSLDTDYGYTF.

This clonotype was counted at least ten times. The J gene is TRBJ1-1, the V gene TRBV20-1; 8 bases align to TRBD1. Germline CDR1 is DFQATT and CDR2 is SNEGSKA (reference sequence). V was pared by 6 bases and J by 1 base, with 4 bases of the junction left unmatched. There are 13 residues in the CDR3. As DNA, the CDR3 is TGCAGTGCCACAGGACAGGGGAACACTGAAGCTTTCTTT. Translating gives CSATGQGNTEAFF.

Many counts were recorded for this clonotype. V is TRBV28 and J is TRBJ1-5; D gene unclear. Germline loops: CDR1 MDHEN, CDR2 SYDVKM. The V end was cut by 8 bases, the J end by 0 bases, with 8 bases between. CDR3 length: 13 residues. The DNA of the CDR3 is TGTGCCAGCCGCAGCATTAGCAATCAGCCCCAGCATTTT. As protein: CASRSISNQPQHF. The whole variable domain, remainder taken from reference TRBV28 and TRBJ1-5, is DVKVTQSSRYLVKRTGEKVFLECVQDMDHENMFWYRQDPGLGLRLIYFSYDVKMKEKGDIPEGYSVSREKKERFSLILESASTNQTSMYLCASRSISNQPQHFGDGTRLSIL.

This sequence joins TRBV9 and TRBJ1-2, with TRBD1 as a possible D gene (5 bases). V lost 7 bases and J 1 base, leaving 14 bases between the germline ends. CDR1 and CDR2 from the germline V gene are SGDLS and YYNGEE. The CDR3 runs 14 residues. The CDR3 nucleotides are TGTGCCAGCGGGGAGGGACCTGTTAACTATGGCTACACCTTC. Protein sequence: CASGEGPVNYGYTF.

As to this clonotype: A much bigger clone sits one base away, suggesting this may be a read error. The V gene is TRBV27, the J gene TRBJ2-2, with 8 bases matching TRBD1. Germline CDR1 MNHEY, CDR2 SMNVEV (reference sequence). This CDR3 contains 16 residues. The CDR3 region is CASSLWDRKRTGEVFF. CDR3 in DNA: TGTGCCAGCAGTTTATGGGACAGGAAACGCACCGGGGAGGTGTTTTTT.

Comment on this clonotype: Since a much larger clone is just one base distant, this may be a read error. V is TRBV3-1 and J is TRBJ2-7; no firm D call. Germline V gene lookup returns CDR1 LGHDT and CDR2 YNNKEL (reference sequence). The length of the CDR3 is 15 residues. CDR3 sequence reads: CASSQVALASYEQNF. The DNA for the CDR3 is TGTGCCAGCAGCCAAGTCGCTTTGGCCTCCTACGAGCAGAACTTC.

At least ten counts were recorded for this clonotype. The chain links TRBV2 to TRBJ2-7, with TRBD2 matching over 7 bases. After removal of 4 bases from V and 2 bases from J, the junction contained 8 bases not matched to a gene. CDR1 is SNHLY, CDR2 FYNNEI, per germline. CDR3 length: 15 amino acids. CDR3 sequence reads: CASSVTREPPYEQYF. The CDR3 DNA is TGTGCCAGCAGTGTTACGCGGGAGCCTCCCTACGAGCAGTACTTC. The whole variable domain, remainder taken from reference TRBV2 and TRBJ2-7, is EPEVTQTPSHQVTQMGQEVILRCVPISNHLYFYWYRQILGQKVEFLVSFYNNEISEKSEIFDDQFSVERPDGSNFTLKIRSTKLEDSAMYFCASSVTREPPYEQYFGPGTRLTVT.

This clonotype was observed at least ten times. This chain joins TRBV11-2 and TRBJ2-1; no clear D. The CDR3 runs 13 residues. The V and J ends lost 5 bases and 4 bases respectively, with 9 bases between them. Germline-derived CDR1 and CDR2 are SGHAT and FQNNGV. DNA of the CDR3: TGTGCCAGCAGCCATCAGAGGTACAATGAGCAGTTCTTC. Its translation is CASSHQRYNEQFF.

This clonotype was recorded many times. CDR3 protein: CASSLAGQGGKTQYF. The DNA for the CDR3 is TGTGCCAGCAGCTTAGCCGGCCAGGGAGGGAAGACCCAGTACTTC. The chain uses TRBV7-2 and TRBJ2-5, with 7 bases identical to TRBD2. There are 15 residues in the CDR3. V shed 0 bases and J 6 bases; nucleotides not matched to a gene: 7. Per the germline V gene, CDR1 is SGHTA and CDR2 is FQGNSA.

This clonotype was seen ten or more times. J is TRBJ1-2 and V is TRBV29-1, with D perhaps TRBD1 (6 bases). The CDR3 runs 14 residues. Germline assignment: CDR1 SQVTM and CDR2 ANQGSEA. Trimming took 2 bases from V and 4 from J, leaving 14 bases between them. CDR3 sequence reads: CSVEFRGAGYGYTF. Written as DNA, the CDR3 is TGCAGCGTTGAATTCCGGGGGGCAGGCTATGGCTACACCTTC.

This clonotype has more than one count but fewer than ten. CDR3 protein: CASSFRPWGPQHF. The CDR3, as DNA: TGTGCCAGCAGCTTCAGACCCTGGGGGCCCCAGCATTTT. The rearrangement joins TRBV9 to TRBJ1-5, with unresolved D. CDR1 and CDR2 from the germline V gene are SGDLS and YYNGEE. This CDR3 is 13 amino acids long. Trimming took off 4 bases at V and 9 bases at J, with 14 bases between the two ends.

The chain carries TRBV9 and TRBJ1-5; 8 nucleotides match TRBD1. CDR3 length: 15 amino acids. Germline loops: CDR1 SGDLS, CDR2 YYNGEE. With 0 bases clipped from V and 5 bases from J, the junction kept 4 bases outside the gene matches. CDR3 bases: TGTGCCAGCAGCGTAGGGGCAGGGGGCTATCAGCCCCAGCATTTT. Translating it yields CASSVGAGGYQPQHF. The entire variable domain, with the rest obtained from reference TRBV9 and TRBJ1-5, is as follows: DSGVTQTPKHLITATGQRVTLRCSPRSGDLSVYWYQQSLDQGLQFLIQYYNGEERAKGNILERFSAQQFPDLHSELNLSSLELGDSALYFCASSVGAGGYQPQHFGDGTRLSIL.

For the CDR3, the DNA is TGTGCCAGCAGCCCCCGAGGGACAGTGCTGGTGGGCACCTTC. Translated: CASSPRGTVLVGTF. This chain uses TRBV11-2 with TRBJ1-2; 7 bases line up with TRBD1. Germline CDR1 and CDR2: SGHAT and FQNNGV. The CDR3 loop spans 14 amino acids. With V trimmed by 5 bases and J by 13 bases, 16 bases remained unmatched.

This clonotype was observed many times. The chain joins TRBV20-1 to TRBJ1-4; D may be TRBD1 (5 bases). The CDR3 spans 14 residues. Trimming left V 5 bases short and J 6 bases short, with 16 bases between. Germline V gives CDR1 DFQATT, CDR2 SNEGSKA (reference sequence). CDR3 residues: CSAFTGLGDEKLFF. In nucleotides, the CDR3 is TGCAGTGCTTTTACAGGCCTCGGGGATGAAAAACTGTTTTTT.

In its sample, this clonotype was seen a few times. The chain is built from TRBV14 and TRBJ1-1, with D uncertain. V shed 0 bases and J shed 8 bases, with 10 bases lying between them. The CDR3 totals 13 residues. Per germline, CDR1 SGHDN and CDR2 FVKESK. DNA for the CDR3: TGTGCCAGCAGCCAAGAGGTTCGCAGGGAAGCTTTCTTT. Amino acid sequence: CASSQEVRREAFF.

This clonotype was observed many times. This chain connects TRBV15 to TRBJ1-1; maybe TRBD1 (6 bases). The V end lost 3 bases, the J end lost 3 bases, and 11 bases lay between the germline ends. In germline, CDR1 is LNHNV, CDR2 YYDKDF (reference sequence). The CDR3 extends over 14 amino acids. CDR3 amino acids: CATSRTSGDTEAFF. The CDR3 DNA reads TGTGCCACCAGCAGGACATCAGGGGACACTGAAGCTTTCTTT.